What follows are 23 T cell receptor beta chains derived from one specimen sequenced in a study of post-analysis software for immune sequencing data. The authors incorporated unique molecular identifiers into the TCR beta cDNA libraries. Each CDR3 protein is one row after TCRdb ran MiXCR on the PCR reads. This repertoire shows some 690,000 distinct CDR3 sequences, more than 50% found once; its top ten account for around 10%. No antigen has been assigned to these receptors. Overall study results and limits: There were a handful of TRBV segments more frequent in patients than controls, and TRBV5-6, TRBV5-1 and TRBV20-1 were among them.

The specimen was blood. Receptor source: a girl aged 2-15 years with multiple sclerosis.

This CDR3 is CASSFSSRGVDTEAFF. CDR3 coding DNA: TGCGCCAGCAGTTTCTCCTCACGGGGGGTTGACACTGAAGCTTTCTTT. This rearrangement joins TRBV5-1 to TRBJ1-1; D perhaps matches TRBD1 (5 bases). The CDR3 has 16 residues. Germline V CDR1 and CDR2: SGHRS, YFSETQ. Between the trimmed V and J ends, which lost 5 bases and 3 bases, there was a span of 20 bases.

The CDR3, as DNA: TGCGCCAGCAGCTTGGCTAGGGCCCCGGGGACCCAGTACTTC. Translation gives CASSLARAPGTQYF. The chain is built from TRBV5-1 and TRBJ2-7, with no clear D. The J call may be wrong; the DNA end is better matched by TRBJ2-5. Germline lookup yields CDR1 SGHRS and CDR2 YFSETQ. The CDR3 runs to 14 residues.

The chain combines TRBV5-5 with TRBJ2-1, with D unresolved. The CDR3 has 14 residues. Germline assignment: CDR1 SGHKS and CDR2 YYEKEE (reference sequence). Trimming took off 0 bases at V and 4 bases at J, with 8 bases between the two ends. The CDR3 sequence: CASSLESVYNEQFF. The CDR3 DNA reads as TGTGCCAGCAGCTTGGAATCAGTTTACAATGAGCAGTTCTTC. The entire variable domain, with the rest obtained from reference TRBV5-5 and TRBJ2-1, is as follows: DAGVTQSPTHLIKTRGQQVTLRCSPISGHKSVSWYQQVLGQGPQFIFQYYEKEERGRGNFPDRFSARQFPNYSSELNVNALLLGDSALYLCASSLESVYNEQFFGPGTRLTVL.

With respect to this clonotype: A read error may account for a junction end that differs from germline. This rearrangement joins TRBV7-9 to TRBJ2-4; D possibly corresponds to TRBD1 (6 bases). The end of the DNA is better explained by TRBJ2-7, so the J call may be wrong. Looked up from germline, CDR1 is SEHNR and CDR2 is FQNEAQ (reference sequence). The length of the CDR3 is 17 residues. The CDR3 nucleotides read TGTGCCAGTAGCTTAGCGCAGCCCCAGGGGTTTATTTACGAGCAGTACTTC. Translation gives CASSLAQPQGFIYEQYF.

The chain uses TRBV20-1 and TRBJ2-4, with a tentative D call TRBD2 (5 bases). CDR3 length equals 20 residues. CDR1 and CDR2 from the germline V gene are DFQATT and SNEGSKA (reference sequence). With 2 bases removed from V and 0 bases from J, the gap between germline ends came to 26 bases. CDR3 loop: CSARPPTSATSPLAKNIQYF. CDR3 nucleotide sequence: TGCAGTGCTAGACCGCCAACTAGTGCCACGTCCCCACTAGCCAAAAACATTCAGTACTTC.

V gene TRBV3-1 combines with J gene TRBJ1-1; TRBD1 is a possible D gene (5 bases). V lost 1 base and J 5 bases, leaving 20 bases between the germline ends. This CDR3 contains 17 residues. CDR1 is LGHDT and CDR2 is YNNKEL in the germline V gene (reference sequence). DNA of the CDR3: TGTGCCAGCAGCCAAGGTGGGGGGGGAGAAAGACTTACTGAAGCTTTCTTT. This codes for CASSQGGGGERLTEAFF.

This sequence joins TRBV24-1 and TRBJ2-6; D not resolved. CDR1 KGHDR and CDR2 SFDVKD come from the germline V gene. The CDR3 consists of 18 residues. With 1 base removed from V and 0 bases from J, the gap between germline ends came to 12 bases. CDR3 DNA sequence: TGTGCCACCAGTGATTTTGGCAGTAGCTACTCTGGGGCCAACGTCCTGACTTTC. Translated: CATSDFGSSYSGANVLTF.

The chain carries TRBV20-1 and TRBJ2-3, with 9 bases aligning to TRBD1. This CDR3 has 14 residues. V trimming: 2 bases; J trimming: 6 bases; junction bases outside the gene matches: 6. The germline CDR1 and CDR2 sequences are DFQATT and SNEGSKA (reference sequence). For the CDR3, the DNA is TGCAGTGCTAGAAGGACAGGGGTATCGGATACGCAGTATTTT. Translated: CSARRTGVSDTQYF.

This clonotype appeared a few times. J is TRBJ2-5 and V is TRBV7-9; unclear D gene. The DNA end favors TRBJ2-7, so the J call may be wrong. Germline V gene data show CDR1 as SEHNR and CDR2 as FQNEAQ (reference sequence). The CDR3 is 14 residues long. As DNA, the CDR3 is TGTGCCAGCAGCTTAGCTAAAGAATCCTACGAGCAGTACTTC. Amino acid sequence: CASSLAKESYEQYF.

J is TRBJ2-7 and V is TRBV29-1; 7 bases line up with TRBD1. The ends lost 4 bases at V and 3 bases at J; junction bases unmatched: 6. This CDR3 has 13 amino acids. Germline loops: CDR1 SQVTM, CDR2 ANQGSEA. In DNA form, the CDR3 reads TGCAGCGTTGCGGAACAGGGGAGCTACGAGCAGTACTTC. Encoded protein: CSVAEQGSYEQYF.

The V gene is TRBV9, the J gene TRBJ2-3; either TRBD1 or TRBD2 may supply D (5 bases each). V was clipped by 0 bases and J by 4 bases, with 9 bases between them. Per the germline V gene, CDR1 is SGDLS and CDR2 is YYNGEE. The CDR3 is made up of 14 amino acids. CDR3 loop: CASSVVGESDTQYF. The CDR3 DNA reads as TGTGCCAGCAGCGTAGTGGGGGAATCAGATACGCAGTATTTT. The full variable domain, rest sourced from reference TRBV9 and TRBJ2-3, is DSGVTQTPKHLITATGQRVTLRCSPRSGDLSVYWYQQSLDQGLQFLIQYYNGEERAKGNILERFSAQQFPDLHSELNLSSLELGDSALYFCASSVVGESDTQYFGPGTRLTVL.

The V and J genes are TRBV28 and TRBJ2-4; D call uncertain. The V gene lost 6 bases and the J gene lost 0 bases, with 12 bases spanning the gap. Per the germline V gene, CDR1 is MDHEN and CDR2 is SYDVKM. The CDR3 covers 15 residues. In DNA form, the CDR3 reads TGTGCCAGCAGCCACCGACGGCTAGCCAAAAACATTCAGTACTTC. Translated: CASSHRRLAKNIQYF.

V usage is TRBV12-3 or TRBV12-4 and J usage is TRBJ2-1; D is undetermined. V was cut by 3 bases and J by 10 bases, with 13 bases left in between. The CDR3 totals 13 residues. CDR3: CASSFSRLAEQFF. CDR3 DNA sequence: TGTGCCAGCAGTTTTTCCCGTCTGGCCGAGCAGTTCTTC.

Written as DNA, the CDR3 is TGTGCCAGCAGCTTGAAAGGGGGAGGTGAGCAGTTCTTC. This codes for CASSLKGGGEQFF. V gene TRBV5-4 combines with J gene TRBJ2-1; the D gene could be TRBD1 or TRBD2 (6 bases each). The V gene lost 1 base and the J gene lost 9 bases, with 11 bases spanning the gap. This CDR3 has 13 residues. The germline V gene encodes CDR1 SGHNT and CDR2 YYREEE (reference sequence). The variable domain in full, completed from reference TRBV5-4 and TRBJ2-1, reads ETGVTQSPTHLIKTRGQQVTLRCSSQSGHNTVSWYQQALGQGPQFIFQYYREEENGRGNFPPRFSGLQFPNYSSELNVNALELDDSALYLCASSLKGGGEQFFGPGTRLTVL.

V is TRBV2 and J is TRBJ2-3; D remains unclear. This CDR3 contains 14 residues. Germline V gene data show CDR1 as SNHLY and CDR2 as FYNNEI. The V and J ends lost 2 bases and 4 bases respectively, with 10 bases between them. DNA for the CDR3: TGTGCCAGCAGTGAAAAGCTAGTTGCAGATACGCAGTATTTT. Protein: CASSEKLVADTQYF.

The chain joins TRBV12-3 or TRBV12-4 to TRBJ2-7, with 7 bases fitting TRBD2. The CDR3 has 12 residues. Trimming removed 5 bases from V and 6 bases from J; junction bases left unmatched: 4. The CDR3 coding sequence is TGTGCCAGCAGTGTAACTAGCGCCGAGCAGTACTTC. Translated, it gives CASSVTSAEQYF.

V usage is TRBV29-1 and J usage is TRBJ2-3, with D perhaps being TRBD1 or TRBD2 (6 bases each). Germline V gene lookup returns CDR1 SQVTM and CDR2 ANQGSEA. V dropped 6 bases and J dropped 6 bases, with 13 bases sitting between them. The CDR3 totals 12 residues. CDR3 sequence: CSVPGGPDTQYF. CDR3 nucleotides: TGCAGCGTCCCCGGGGGCCCGGATACGCAGTATTTT.

The V and J genes are TRBV10-3 and TRBJ2-1, with 7 bases identical to TRBD2. Germline V lookup: CDR1 ENHRY, CDR2 SYGVKD. J lost 0 bases, V lost 0 bases, and 2 bases had no gene match. The CDR3 has 16 residues. CDR3 sequence: CAISESAGDSYNEQFF. CDR3 coding DNA: TGTGCCATCAGTGAGTCGGCGGGAGACTCCTACAATGAGCAGTTCTTC.

The chain combines TRBV7-6 with TRBJ2-5, with TRBD2 matching over 7 bases. V lost 2 bases, J lost 7 bases, and 7 bases stayed unmatched. Per germline, CDR1 SGHVS and CDR2 FNYEAQ. The CDR3 extends over 14 amino acids. As DNA, the CDR3 is TGTGCCAGCAGCTTAACCGGGACTAAGGGGACCCAGTACTTC. Translation gives CASSLTGTKGTQYF.

The chain carries TRBV20-1 and TRBJ1-6; 9 nucleotides align to TRBD1. The germline V gene encodes CDR1 DFQATT and CDR2 SNEGSKA (reference sequence). This CDR3 contains 15 residues. V was clipped by 7 bases and J by 8 bases; unmatched bases: 12. As DNA, the CDR3 is TGCAGTGTTTCCTTCCGGGACAGGGCTGATTCACCCCTCCACTTT. Its translation: CSVSFRDRADSPLHF.

This clonotype was counted a single time. The V gene is TRBV6-5, the J gene TRBJ1-1; TRBD1 aligns across 7 bases. V lost 5 bases and J lost 4; bases outside the gene matches: 7. In germline, CDR1 is MNHEY, CDR2 SVGAGI. The CDR3 runs 14 residues. The CDR3 here is CASSRDSGSTEAFF. CDR3 DNA sequence: TGTGCCAGCAGTAGGGACAGCGGGTCCACTGAAGCTTTCTTT.

For the CDR3, the DNA is TGTGCCAGCAGCCAAGGGACTAGGGGGGAACATGAGCAGTTCTTC. This codes for CASSQGTRGEHEQFF. The chain has TRBV4-2 and TRBJ2-1, with D tentatively TRBD2 (7 bases). CDR1 is LGHNA and CDR2 is YNFKEQ in the germline V gene. Trimming pared 1 base from V and 8 bases from J, leaving 15 bases between. The length of the CDR3 is 15 residues.

The V call is TRBV6-5, the J call TRBJ2-3; 9 bases line up with TRBD2. This CDR3 has 14 amino acids. Germline lookup yields CDR1 MNHEY and CDR2 SVGAGI. V gave up 1 base and J gave up 6 bases; unmatched junction bases: 2. The CDR3 region is CASSYLAGADTQYF. CDR3 sequence (DNA): TGTGCCAGCAGTTACTTAGCGGGAGCCGATACGCAGTATTTT.